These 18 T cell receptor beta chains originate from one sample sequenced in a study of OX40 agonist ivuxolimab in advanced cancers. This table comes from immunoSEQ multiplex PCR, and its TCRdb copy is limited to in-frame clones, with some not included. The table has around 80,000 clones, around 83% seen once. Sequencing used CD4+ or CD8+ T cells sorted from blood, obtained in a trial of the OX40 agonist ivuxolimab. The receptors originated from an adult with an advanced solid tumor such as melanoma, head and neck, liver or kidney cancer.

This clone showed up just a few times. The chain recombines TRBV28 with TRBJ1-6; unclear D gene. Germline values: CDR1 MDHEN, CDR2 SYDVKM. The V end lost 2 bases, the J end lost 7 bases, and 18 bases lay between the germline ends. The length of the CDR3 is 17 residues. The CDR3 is CASSLVGSYVDNSPLHF. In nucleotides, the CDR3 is TGTGCCAGCAGTTTAGTCGGCTCCTACGTCGACAATTCACCCCTCCACTTT.

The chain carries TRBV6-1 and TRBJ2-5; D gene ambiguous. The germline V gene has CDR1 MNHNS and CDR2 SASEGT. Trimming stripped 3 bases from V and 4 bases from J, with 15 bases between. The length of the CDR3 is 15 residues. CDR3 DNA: TGTGCCAGCAGTGAGAGGCCCCAAAGCCGAGAGACCCAGTACTTC. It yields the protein CASSERPQSRETQYF.

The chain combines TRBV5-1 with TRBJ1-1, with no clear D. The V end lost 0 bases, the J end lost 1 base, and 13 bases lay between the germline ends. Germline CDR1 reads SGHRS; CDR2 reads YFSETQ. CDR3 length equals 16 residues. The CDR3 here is CASSLDVRRQNTEAFF. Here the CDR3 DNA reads TGCGCCAGCAGCTTGGACGTAAGGCGTCAGAACACTGAAGCTTTCTTT.

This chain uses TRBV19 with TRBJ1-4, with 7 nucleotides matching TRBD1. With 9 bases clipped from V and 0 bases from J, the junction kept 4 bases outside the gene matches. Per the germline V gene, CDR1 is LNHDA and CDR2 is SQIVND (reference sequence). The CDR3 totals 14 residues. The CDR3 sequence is CASATGATNEKLFF. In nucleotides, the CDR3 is TGTGCCAGCGCTACAGGGGCAACTAATGAAAAACTGTTTTTT.

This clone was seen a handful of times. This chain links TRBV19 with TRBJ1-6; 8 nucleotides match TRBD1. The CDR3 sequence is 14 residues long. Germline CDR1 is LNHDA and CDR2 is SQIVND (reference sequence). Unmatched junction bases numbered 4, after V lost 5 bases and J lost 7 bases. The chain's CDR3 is CASSWTGMNSPLHF. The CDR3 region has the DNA TGTGCCAGTAGTTGGACAGGGATGAATTCACCCCTCCACTTT. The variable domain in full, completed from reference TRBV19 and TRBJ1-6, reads DGGITQSPKYLFRKEGQNVTLSCEQNLNHDAMYWYRQDPGQGLRLIYYSQIVNDFQKGDIAEGYSVSREKKESFPLTVTSAQKNPTAFYLCASSWTGMNSPLHFGNGTRLTVT.

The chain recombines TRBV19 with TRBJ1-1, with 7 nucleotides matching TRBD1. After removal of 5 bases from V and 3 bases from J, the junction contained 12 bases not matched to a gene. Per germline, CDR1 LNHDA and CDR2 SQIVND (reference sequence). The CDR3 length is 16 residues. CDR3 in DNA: TGTGCCAGTAGTCTAAACCCCACAGGGGTCGACACTGAAGCTTTCTTT. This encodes CASSLNPTGVDTEAFF.

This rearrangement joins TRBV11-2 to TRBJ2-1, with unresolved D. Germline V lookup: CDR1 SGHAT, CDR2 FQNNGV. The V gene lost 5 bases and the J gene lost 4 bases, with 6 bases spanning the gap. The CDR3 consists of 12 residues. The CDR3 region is CASSLRYNEQFF. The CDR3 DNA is TGTGCCAGCAGCCTCAGATACAATGAGCAGTTCTTC.

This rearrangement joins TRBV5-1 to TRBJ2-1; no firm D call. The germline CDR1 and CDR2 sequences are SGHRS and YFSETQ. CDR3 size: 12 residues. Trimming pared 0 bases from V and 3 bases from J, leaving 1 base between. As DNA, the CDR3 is TGCGCCAGCAGCTTGGTCTACAATGAGCAGTTCTTC. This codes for CASSLVYNEQFF.

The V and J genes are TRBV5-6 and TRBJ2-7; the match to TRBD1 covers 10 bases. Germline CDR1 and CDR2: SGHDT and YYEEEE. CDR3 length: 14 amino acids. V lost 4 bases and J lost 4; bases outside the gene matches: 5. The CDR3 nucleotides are TGTGCCAGCAGCGGGCGACAGGGGGCTTACGAGCAGTACTTC. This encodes CASSGRQGAYEQYF.

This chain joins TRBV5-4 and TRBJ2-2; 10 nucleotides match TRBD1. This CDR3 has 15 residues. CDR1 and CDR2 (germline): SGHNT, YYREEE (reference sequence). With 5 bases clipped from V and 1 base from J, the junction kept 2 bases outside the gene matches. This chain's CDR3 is CASRGTGVNTGELFF. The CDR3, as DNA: TGTGCCAGCAGGGGGACAGGGGTGAACACCGGGGAGCTGTTTTTT.

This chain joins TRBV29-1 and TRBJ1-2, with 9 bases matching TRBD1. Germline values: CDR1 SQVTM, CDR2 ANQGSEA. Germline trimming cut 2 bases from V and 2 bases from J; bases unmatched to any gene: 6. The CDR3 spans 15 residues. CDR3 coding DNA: TGCAGCGTTGAACAACAGGGGGCGCGGAACTATGGCTACACCTTC. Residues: CSVEQQGARNYGYTF.

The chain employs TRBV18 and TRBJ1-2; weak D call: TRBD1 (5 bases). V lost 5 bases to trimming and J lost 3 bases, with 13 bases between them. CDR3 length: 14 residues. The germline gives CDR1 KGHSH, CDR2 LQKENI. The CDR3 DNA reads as TGTGCCAGCTCAGGGGCAGGTCGAGACTATGGCTACACCTTC. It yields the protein CASSGAGRDYGYTF.

Written as DNA, the CDR3 is TGTGCCAGTAGTATAGAGGGAACAGGGTCCTACGAGCAGTACTTC. Its translation is CASSIEGTGSYEQYF. The chain combines TRBV19 with TRBJ2-7; possibly TRBD1 for D (6 bases). V lost 0 bases, J lost 1 base, and 10 bases lay in between. The CDR3 loop spans 15 amino acids. CDR1 is LNHDA and CDR2 is SQIVND in the germline V gene (reference sequence).

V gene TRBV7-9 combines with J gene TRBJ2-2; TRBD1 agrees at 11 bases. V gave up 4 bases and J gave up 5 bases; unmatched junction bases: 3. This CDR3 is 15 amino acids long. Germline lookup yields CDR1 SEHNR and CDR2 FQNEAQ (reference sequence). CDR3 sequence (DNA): TGTGCCAGCAGCTCGGACAGGGGGCCAACCGGGGAGCTGTTTTTT. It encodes CASSSDRGPTGELFF. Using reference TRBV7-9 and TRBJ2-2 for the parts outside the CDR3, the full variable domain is DTGVSQNPRHKITKRGQNVTFRCDPISEHNRLYWYRQTLGQGPEFLTYFQNEAQLEKSRLLSDRFSAERPKGSFSTLEIQRTEQGDSAMYLCASSSDRGPTGELFFGEGSRLTVL.

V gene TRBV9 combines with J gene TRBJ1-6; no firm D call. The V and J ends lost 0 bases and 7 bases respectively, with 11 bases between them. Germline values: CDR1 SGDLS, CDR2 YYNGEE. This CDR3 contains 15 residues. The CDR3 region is CASSVGWGNNSPLHF. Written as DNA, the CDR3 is TGTGCCAGCAGCGTAGGGTGGGGTAACAATTCACCCCTCCACTTT.

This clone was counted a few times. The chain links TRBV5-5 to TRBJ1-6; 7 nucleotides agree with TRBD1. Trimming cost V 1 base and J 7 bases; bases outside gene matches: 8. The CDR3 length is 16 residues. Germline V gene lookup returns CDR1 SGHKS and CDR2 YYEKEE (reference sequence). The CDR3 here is CASSLFWGQRNSPLHF. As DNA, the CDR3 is TGTGCCAGCAGCTTGTTCTGGGGACAGAGAAATTCACCCCTCCACTTT.

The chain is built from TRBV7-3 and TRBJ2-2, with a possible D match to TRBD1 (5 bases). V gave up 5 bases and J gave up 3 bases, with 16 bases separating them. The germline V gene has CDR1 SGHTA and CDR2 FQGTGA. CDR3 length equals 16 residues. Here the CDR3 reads CASSPGAGFYTGELFF. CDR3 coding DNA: TGTGCCAGCAGCCCCGGTGCAGGGTTTTACACCGGGGAGCTGTTTTTT.

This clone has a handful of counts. The CDR3 sequence is CASDQGRLNTEAFF. The CDR3 region has the DNA TGTGCCAGCGACCAAGGACGGCTAAACACTGAAGCTTTCTTT. The chain links TRBV7-9 to TRBJ1-1; D remains ambiguous. The germline V and J ends were trimmed by 8 bases and 2 bases, with 15 bases remaining between them. The CDR3 length is 14 residues. Germline-derived CDR1 and CDR2 are SEHNR and FQNEAQ (reference sequence).